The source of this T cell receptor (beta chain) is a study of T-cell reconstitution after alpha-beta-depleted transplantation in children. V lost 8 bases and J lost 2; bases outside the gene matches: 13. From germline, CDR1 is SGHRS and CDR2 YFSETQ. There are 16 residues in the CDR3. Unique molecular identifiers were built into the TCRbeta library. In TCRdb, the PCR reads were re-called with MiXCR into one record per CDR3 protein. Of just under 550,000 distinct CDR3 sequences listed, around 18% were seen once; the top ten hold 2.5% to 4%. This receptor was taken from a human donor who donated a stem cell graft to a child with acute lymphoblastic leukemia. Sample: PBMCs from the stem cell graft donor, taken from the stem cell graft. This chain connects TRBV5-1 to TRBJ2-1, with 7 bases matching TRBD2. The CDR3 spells CASSRLALGTYNEQFF. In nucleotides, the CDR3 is TGCGCCAGTAGTCGACTAGCCCTGGGGACCTACAATGAGCAGTTCTTC.